This T cell receptor beta chain was sequenced for a study of control samples from healthy donors and cancer patients. Per the germline V gene, CDR1 is SGHVS and CDR2 is FQNEAQ. This CDR3 spans 15 amino acids. V dropped 5 bases and J dropped 0; count of bases not matched to a gene: 4. Sequenced by immunoSEQ multiplex PCR; TCRdb stores in-frame clones only, minus some. The sample yields about 160,000 clones, approximately 94% seen once. The sequence derives from a woman between 40 and 55 years old in good health. The material sequenced was blood. V gene TRBV7-8 combines with J gene TRBJ1-3, with 7 bases lining up with TRBD1. CDR3 in amino acids: CASSLGQYSGNTIYF. The DNA for the CDR3 is TGTGCCAGCAGCCTGGGACAGTACTCTGGAAACACCATATATTTT. Looking up the rest from reference TRBV7-8 and TRBJ1-3 gives the full variable domain: GAGVSQSPRYKVAKRGQDVALRCDPISGHVSLFWYQQALGQGPEFLTYFQNEAQLDKSGLPSDRFFAERPEGSVSTLKIQRTQQEDSAVYLCASSLGQYSGNTIYFGEGSWLTVV.